Each of the 25 T cell receptor beta chains below was sequenced from the same sample in a study of shared clonotypes between healthy human individuals. TCRdb's copy holds only in-frame clones and misses some; the assay was immunoSEQ multiplex PCR. Of roughly 720,000 clones in the sample, around 91% were seen once. The sequencing input was memory CD8+ T cells from PBMCs. As to subset: CD45RO+ cells pooled with CCR7-negative TemRA cells. Receptors were obtained from a man aged 18-30 years in good health. Some clones in this sample may be carry-over from other donors' samples.

J is TRBJ2-3 and V is TRBV10-3; 9 bases match TRBD2. V lost 0 bases, J lost 4 bases, and 5 bases stayed unmatched. CDR1 and CDR2 (germline): ENHRY, SYGVKD. The CDR3 contains 16 residues. The CDR3 spells CAISESLAGEADTQYF. As DNA, the CDR3 is TGTGCCATCAGTGAGTCACTAGCGGGTGAGGCAGATACGCAGTATTTT.

J is TRBJ2-7 and V is TRBV5-5; 11 positions match TRBD2. The germline V gene has CDR1 SGHKS and CDR2 YYEKEE (reference sequence). CDR3 size: 15 residues. The trim removed 3 bases at V and 1 base at J, leaving 3 bases unmatched. CDR3 amino acids: CASSYTSGSSYEQYF. For the CDR3, the DNA is TGTGCCAGCAGCTATACTAGCGGGAGTTCCTACGAGCAGTACTTC.

This rearrangement joins TRBV28 to TRBJ2-2, with 9 bases lining up with TRBD1. This CDR3 contains 13 residues. Per the germline V gene, CDR1 is MDHEN and CDR2 is SYDVKM. V trimming: 6 bases; J trimming: 4 bases; junction bases outside the gene matches: 0. CDR3 in DNA: TGTGCCAGCAGGACAGGGGGCACCGGGGAGCTGTTTTTT. Protein sequence: CASRTGGTGELFF.

This clone has just a few counts. The genes are TRBV29-1 and TRBJ1-1, with 7 positions matching TRBD1. This CDR3 region has 15 residues. V gave up 8 bases and J gave up 3 bases; unmatched junction bases: 15. Germline CDR1 reads SQVTM; CDR2 reads ANQGSEA. In DNA, the CDR3 is TGCAGCACCCAGGACAGGACCCCCTGGGACACTGAAGCTTTCTTT. Its protein is CSTQDRTPWDTEAFF.

This clone was seen only once. This chain connects TRBV19 to TRBJ2-7; D perhaps matches TRBD1 (7 bases). The ends were cut back, 6 bases at V and 0 bases at J, with 18 bases in the middle. The CDR3 covers 16 residues. CDR1 and CDR2 (germline): LNHDA, SQIVND (reference sequence). CDR3 DNA sequence: TGTGCCAGTAGGAGGCGGGACAGCGCCGACTCCTACGAGCAGTACTTC. Protein sequence: CASRRRDSADSYEQYF.

This chain connects TRBV6-5 to TRBJ2-1; D is unresolved. The CDR3 consists of 16 residues. Looked up from germline, CDR1 is MNHEY and CDR2 is SVGAGI. The V and J ends lost 2 bases and 7 bases respectively, with 18 bases between them. This CDR3 reads CASSYAASPVLNEQFF. CDR3 DNA sequence: TGTGCCAGCAGTTACGCGGCAAGCCCCGTGTTGAATGAGCAGTTCTTC.

V gene TRBV2 combines with J gene TRBJ2-3; no clear D. Trimming pared 0 bases from V and 4 bases from J, leaving 5 bases between. In germline, CDR1 is SNHLY, CDR2 FYNNEI. There are 13 residues in the CDR3. CDR3 protein: CASSEAGPDTQYF. Written as DNA, the CDR3 is TGTGCCAGCAGTGAAGCCGGCCCAGATACGCAGTATTTT.

The J gene is TRBJ2-1, the V gene TRBV21-1; TRBD2 is the table's D call, not checked against the DNA. TRBV21-1 is shown as a pseudogene. The CDR3 spans 11 residues. CDR3 residues: CASSNSFRVFF. The CDR3 bases are TGTGCCAGCAGCAATTCCTTTCGTGTCTTCTTC.

The chain carries TRBV6-5 and TRBJ2-7, with TRBD1 matching over 8 bases. Germline V gives CDR1 MNHEY, CDR2 SVGAGI. The CDR3 is made up of 15 amino acids. The trim removed 0 bases at V and 7 bases at J, leaving 8 bases unmatched. The CDR3 sequence: CASSYSGQGAWEQYF. The CDR3 DNA reads as TGTGCCAGCAGTTACTCTGGCCAGGGGGCCTGGGAGCAGTACTTC.

V usage is TRBV28 and J usage is TRBJ2-1, with a possible D match to TRBD2 (6 bases). Germline assignment: CDR1 MDHEN and CDR2 SYDVKM. This CDR3 is built from 15 residues. Trimming took off 7 bases at V and 4 bases at J, with 17 bases between the two ends. The CDR3 loop reads CASKLSGSRYNEQFF. CDR3 in DNA: TGTGCCAGCAAACTTAGCGGCAGTAGATACAATGAGCAGTTCTTC.

In this sample, this clone turned up many times. This sequence joins TRBV27 and TRBJ2-1, with 7 bases identical to TRBD2. Germline V gene lookup returns CDR1 MNHEY and CDR2 SMNVEV (reference sequence). The length of the CDR3 is 21 residues. J was trimmed by 2 bases and V by 10 bases; bases with no gene match: 29. The CDR3 sequence is CATSLLPKRGEYPNPYNEQFF. The CDR3, as DNA: TGTGCCACCTCTCTACTACCTAAGCGGGGAGAATATCCCAACCCCTACAATGAGCAGTTCTTC.

The rearrangement joins TRBV4-1 to TRBJ2-7; D uncertain. V gave up 2 bases and J gave up 3 bases, with 8 bases separating them. The CDR3 length is 13 residues. Germline V CDR1 and CDR2: MGHRA, YSYEKL. Here the CDR3 reads CASSQKTGYEQYF. In nucleotides, the CDR3 is TGCGCCAGCAGCCAAAAAACGGGCTACGAGCAGTACTTC.

The chain employs TRBV7-8 and TRBJ1-1; the D gene is possibly TRBD1 (5 bases). Germline loops: CDR1 SGHVS, CDR2 FQNEAQ. The V end was cut by 0 bases, the J end by 0 bases, with 14 bases between. This CDR3 is 17 amino acids long. The CDR3 DNA reads as TGTGCCAGCAGCTTAGCGTTGCGACAGCAAATGAACACTGAAGCTTTCTTT. This encodes CASSLALRQQMNTEAFF. The whole variable domain, filled in from reference TRBV7-8 and TRBJ1-1, reads GAGVSQSPRYKVAKRGQDVALRCDPISGHVSLFWYQQALGQGPEFLTYFQNEAQLDKSGLPSDRFFAERPEGSVSTLKIQRTQQEDSAVYLCASSLALRQQMNTEAFFGQGTRLTVV.

This chain connects TRBV27 to TRBJ1-2, with TRBD1 matching 7 bases. The germline V gene has CDR1 MNHEY and CDR2 SMNVEV (reference sequence). The ends lost 6 bases at V and 7 bases at J; junction bases unmatched: 8. This CDR3 has 13 amino acids. Here the CDR3 reads CASSSGTVSGYTF. The CDR3 bases are TGTGCCAGCAGCTCAGGGACAGTAAGTGGCTACACCTTC.

This sequence joins TRBV27 and TRBJ2-7, with D maybe TRBD2 (7 bases). The CDR3 spans 16 residues. V was shortened by 4 bases and J by 1 base, with 17 bases between the two germline ends. Looked up from germline, CDR1 is MNHEY and CDR2 is SMNVEV (reference sequence). CDR3 sequence: CASSSEGGGRSYEQYF. The CDR3 coding sequence is TGTGCCAGCAGTTCCGAGGGGGGCGGGAGATCCTACGAGCAGTACTTC.

The rearrangement uses TRBV30 and TRBJ2-1; D tentatively fits TRBD1 or TRBD2 (5 bases each). CDR1 is GTSNPN, CDR2 SVGIG, per germline (reference sequence). The CDR3 totals 14 residues. V lost 1 base and J lost 0, with 7 bases in between. The CDR3, as DNA: TGTGCCTGGAGTGACGGGGCCTCCTACAATGAGCAGTTCTTC. This gives the protein CAWSDGASYNEQFF.

The chain joins TRBV18 to TRBJ2-7; D might be TRBD2 (5 bases). CDR3 length: 15 amino acids. The V gene lost 2 bases and the J gene lost 2 bases, with 13 bases spanning the gap. CDR1 and CDR2 from the germline V gene are KGHSH and LQKENI. The CDR3, as DNA: TGTGCCAGCTCACCAGGAGCGGTCATAGCCTACGAGCAGTACTTC. Translated, it gives CASSPGAVIAYEQYF. Full variable domain (remainder filled in from reference TRBV18 and TRBJ2-7): NAGVMQNPRHLVRRRGQEARLRCSPMKGHSHVYWYRQLPEEGLKFMVYLQKENIIDESGMPKERFSAEFPKEGPSILRIQQVVRGDSAAYFCASSPGAVIAYEQYFGPGTRLTVT.

This clone was seen only a few times. The CDR3 region is CASSLALGVEAFF. The CDR3 DNA sequence: TGTGCCAGCAGCTTAGCCCTCGGGGTGGAAGCTTTCTTT. This chain uses TRBV7-6 with TRBJ1-1; D is ambiguous. Trimming stripped 0 bases from V and 8 bases from J, with 10 bases between. Germline-derived CDR1 and CDR2 are SGHVS and FNYEAQ. The length of the CDR3 is 13 residues.

This chain connects TRBV6-1 to TRBJ1-2; D call uncertain. CDR1 is MNHNS, CDR2 SASEGT, per germline. Trimming shortened V by 3 bases and J by 8 bases, and 10 bases separated the two germline ends. The CDR3 consists of 12 residues. The CDR3 region has the DNA TGTGCCAGCAGTGATATCTATCTCGGCTACACCTTC. Translating it yields CASSDIYLGYTF.

The chain links TRBV7-9 to TRBJ1-1, with D tentatively TRBD1 (6 bases). This CDR3 spans 15 amino acids. Germline V gene data show CDR1 as SEHNR and CDR2 as FQNEAQ (reference sequence). V was shortened by 6 bases and J by 5 bases, with 19 bases between the two germline ends. The CDR3 sequence: CASSLGRGVGTEAFF. DNA for the CDR3: TGTGCCAGCAGTCTTGGCAGGGGCGTTGGGACTGAAGCTTTCTTT.

The rearrangement links TRBV27 to TRBJ2-7; the match to TRBD2 covers 7 bases. Germline CDR1 reads MNHEY; CDR2 reads SMNVEV (reference sequence). V lost 5 bases to trimming and J lost 2 bases; unmatched junction nucleotides: 9. This CDR3 has 15 amino acids. The CDR3 sequence is CASSALEGLTYEQYF. CDR3 DNA: TGTGCCAGCAGTGCCTTGGAGGGACTAACCTACGAGCAGTACTTC.

V usage is TRBV29-1 and J usage is TRBJ2-7; D is uncertain. V was shortened by 6 bases and J by 1 base, with 10 bases between the two germline ends. The length of the CDR3 is 12 residues. The germline V gene encodes CDR1 SQVTM and CDR2 ANQGSEA. CDR3 coding DNA: TGCAGCGTCTCGACGGTTTCCTACGAGCAGTACTTC. It encodes CSVSTVSYEQYF.

This chain uses TRBV27 with TRBJ2-1; D is unclear. The V end lost 1 base, the J end lost 0 bases, and 7 bases lay between the germline ends. The CDR3 runs to 15 residues. From germline, CDR1 is MNHEY and CDR2 SMNVEV (reference sequence). The CDR3 DNA reads TGTGCCAGCAGTTTATTAAGTGGCTCCTACAATGAGCAGTTCTTC. Its translation: CASSLLSGSYNEQFF.

The rearrangement uses TRBV6-5 and TRBJ2-7; D is unresolved. CDR1 is MNHEY and CDR2 is SVGAGI in the germline V gene. The CDR3 length is 15 residues. Deletions cut 0 bases from V and 2 bases from J, with 11 bases between. The CDR3 reads CASSYSFDTPYEQYF. The CDR3 DNA reads as TGTGCCAGCAGTTACTCGTTCGATACTCCCTACGAGCAGTACTTC.

The V gene is TRBV2, the J gene TRBJ2-5, with D possibly being TRBD2 (7 bases). The V gene lost 8 bases and the J gene lost 1 base, with 17 bases spanning the gap. This CDR3 is 15 amino acids long. CDR1 is SNHLY, CDR2 FYNNEI, per germline. The CDR3 sequence: CASRRGRLLQETQYF. The DNA of the CDR3 is TGTGCCAGCCGGCGGGGGCGTCTACTCCAAGAGACCCAGTACTTC.